This T cell receptor beta chain was identified in a study of monozygotic twins with cystic fibrosis (TCRdb year 2021). Background for the entire study: Roughly 2.8 micrograms of fragmented DNA went through roughly 14 PCR cycles to produce barcoded libraries. The study compared TCR beta repertoires within and between 16 monozygotic twin pairs with cystic fibrosis to assess genetic influence on V and J gene usage. Made up mostly of children and adolescents, the cohort included ten female and six male twin pairs ranging in age from roughly 2.0 to 40 years, with a median of about 8.6 years. On the day blood was drawn, the twins' weight-for-height and FEVPerc (FEV1 disease centile) were ranked against those of the 1,100 or so cohort participants. Data for three of the twin pairs had previously been reported in another context.

Following the manufacturer's instructions, TCR beta CDR3 regions were amplified by multiplex PCR with the immunoSEQ immune profiling system. Sequencing was performed on an Illumina NextSeq system. The study's own analysis went as follows. The immunoSEQ Analyzer platform handled processing of the sequence data, and clonality was calculated by taking the square root of Simpson's index of productive rearrangements. Similarity in V and J usage was quantified by Jensen-Shannon distance, and CDR3 generation probabilities were calculated with OLGA. The researchers looked up shared CDR3 sequences in the immuneACCESS database (August 2020) and in VDJdb (December 2020). What TCRdb holds here is the immuneACCESS table cut down to in-frame rearrangements. Part of the clones is not present; checked against another copy, under half of the missing clones reflect an unresolved V gene, and the others are unexplained. D and trimming come from the DNA, and the V and J calls and clone size come from that table. For this sample there are around 30,000 clones; roughly 90% appear just once. The ten largest clones take up under 1% of the sample.

The investigation overall reported the following: The greatest similarity to the co-twin was observed for V gene usage in 13 of 16 pairs and for J usage in 8 of 16 pairs, which suggested genetic constraints. The cohort was small, and the number of shared CDR3s showed no association with age, concordance or disease severity. Simpson clonality was generally low (median about 0.0087), suggesting a naive-dominated repertoire, with higher clonality in the most severely affected patients. Monozygotic CF twin pairs shared significantly more nucleotide-identical clonotypes within each pair than unrelated CF individuals shared with one another (P = 0.000026, Mann-Whitney).

The twin pairs came from the European Cystic Fibrosis Twin and Sibling Study Cohort, a cohort that recruited patients from over a hundred CF clinics across 14 European countries. Zygosity and CFTR genotype were verified in-house, with zygosity tested by multiplex PCR of nine short tandem repeat loci. Peripheral blood was taken from each twin, and clinical parameters were recorded on the day of blood sampling. Genomic DNA was isolated from peripheral blood cells with phenol/chloroform and kept in TE buffer at 4 degrees C. Details on this clone: This clone's antigen is unknown. Base qualities were left out, and no much larger clone turns up one base away.

The receptor was isolated from a girl aged 2 to 10 with cystic fibrosis. Sequenced input: blood.

DNA sequence: TGTGCCAGTAAAGTCGAGGGGAACACTGAAGCTTTCTTT. Its translation reads: CASKVEGNTEAFF. The V and J genes are TRBV19 and TRBJ1-1; the D gene cannot be resolved reliably. Counted from cysteine to phenylalanine, this CDR3 has 13 amino acids. Only CDR3 DNA remains: 39 bases, in frame from the first base. V lost 7 bases and J lost 1 base; the stretch between them is 10 bases long. The germline V gene (reference sequence) yields LNHDA for CDR1 and SQIVND for CDR2. When the CDR3 is completed using the reference TRBV19 and TRBJ1-1 genes on either side, the full variable domain is DGGITQSPKYLFRKEGQNVTLSCEQNLNHDAMYWYRQDPGQGLRLIYYSQIVNDFQKGDIAEGYSVSREKKESFPLTVTSAQKNPTAFYLCASKVEGNTEAFFGQGTRLTVV.